The rows below give T cell receptor beta chains drawn from one sample of a study of T cell responses to AZD1222 COVID-19 vaccine. Method: immunoSEQ multiplex PCR; TCRdb's copy keeps in-frame clones and lacks some. The data show approximately 150,000 clones, with less than 95% seen just once and roughly 6% held by the top ten. The sequencing used peripheral blood, collected 28 days after the second AZD1222 dose. Receptors were obtained from an adult who received the AZD1222 COVID-19 vaccine. Both conserved end residues are trimmed from each CDR3. D genes are given only for firm matches. The listing skips clone size in some rows; elsewhere it reads once, few, many or a size class.

d_call,clone_size,v_call,j_call,cdr3_aa
TRBD1,few,TRBV28,TRBJ2-4,ASSFRDSLAKNIQY
-,-,TRBV4-1,TRBJ2-2,ASSQEYGRGSGANTGELF
TRBD1,-,TRBV7-9,TRBJ1-5,ASSPSGQGNQPQH
TRBD1,-,TRBV2,TRBJ1-5,ASNTRGDQPQH
-,-,TRBV9,TRBJ2-5,ASSPSTGALLRTQY
-,few,TRBV7-9,TRBJ1-6,ASSRGAGRPSYNSPLH
TRBD1,once,TRBV7-2,TRBJ1-1,ASSRARTGSEAF
-,-,TRBV5-4,TRBJ1-2,ASSHPGKVDGYT
-,-,TRBV7-8,TRBJ1-4,ASSPVGGFTNEKLF
TRBD1,-,TRBV30,TRBJ2-7,AWSPGTVVSYEQY
-,-,TRBV10-3,TRBJ2-7,AISEPQGGTYEQY
-,once,TRBV28,TRBJ1-6,ASSLIPGTADYNSPLH
-,-,TRBV5-1,TRBJ1-2,ASSPQGGINYGYT
-,-,TRBV29-1,TRBJ1-1,TSSEAF
-,-,TRBV9,TRBJ2-1,ASSVGVHNEQF
-,-,TRBV28,TRBJ1-5,ASRSAGGLNQPQH
-,-,TRBV7-6,TRBJ2-7,ASSLFPGTPDGEQY
-,-,TRBV6-5,TRBJ1-3,ATGQGWSSGNTIY
-,-,TRBV18,TRBJ1-1,ASSPGGRVTEAF
-,-,TRBV3-1/TRBV3-2,TRBJ1-1,ASSQYKENTEAF